This TCR beta chain was captured by sequencing in a study of early T cells in non-severe SARS-CoV-2 infection. This CDR3 comprises 14 residues. The junction had 9 bases not matched to a gene; V was cut back by 3 bases and J by 10 bases. MiXCR, applied by TCRdb to the 5' RACE reads, yields one record per CDR3 protein. Of about 110,000 distinct CDR3 sequences listed, around an eighth were seen once; the top ten hold less than 3.5%. The specimen was whole blood. The receptor was isolated from an adult who was a healthcare worker with PCR-confirmed SARS-CoV-2 infection or an uninfected control (not recorded which). The V call is TRBV12-3 or TRBV12-4, the J call TRBJ2-1; 7 positions match TRBD2. The CDR3 DNA reads TGTGCCAGCAGTTTTGGGGCGGGAGCGGGGGAGCAGTTCTTC. Amino acid sequence: CASSFGAGAGEQFF.